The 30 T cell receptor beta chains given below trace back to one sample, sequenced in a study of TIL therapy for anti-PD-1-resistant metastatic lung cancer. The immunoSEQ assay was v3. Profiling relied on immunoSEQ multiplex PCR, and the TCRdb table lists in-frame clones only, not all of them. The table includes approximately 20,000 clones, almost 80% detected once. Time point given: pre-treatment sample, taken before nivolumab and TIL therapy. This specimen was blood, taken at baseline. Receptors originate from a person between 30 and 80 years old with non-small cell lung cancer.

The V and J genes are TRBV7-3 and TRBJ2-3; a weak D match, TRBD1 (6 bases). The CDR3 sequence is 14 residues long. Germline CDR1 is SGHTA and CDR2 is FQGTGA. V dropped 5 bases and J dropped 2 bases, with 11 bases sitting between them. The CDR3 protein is CASSPGAATDTQYF. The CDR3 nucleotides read TGTGCCAGCAGCCCAGGGGCTGCCACAGATACGCAGTATTTT.

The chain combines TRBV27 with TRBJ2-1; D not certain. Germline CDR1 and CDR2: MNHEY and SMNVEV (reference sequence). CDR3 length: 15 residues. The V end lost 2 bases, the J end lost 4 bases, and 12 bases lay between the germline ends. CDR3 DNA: TGTGCCAGCAGTTTAAATGGTGGACCTTACAATGAGCAGTTCTTC. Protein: CASSLNGGPYNEQFF.

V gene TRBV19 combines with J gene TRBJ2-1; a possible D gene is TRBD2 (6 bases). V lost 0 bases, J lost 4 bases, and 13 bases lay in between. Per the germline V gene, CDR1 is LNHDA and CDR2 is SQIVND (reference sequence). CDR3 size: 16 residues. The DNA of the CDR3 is TGTGCCAGTAGTATAGAAACTAGCCCCCGTTACAATGAGCAGTTCTTC. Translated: CASSIETSPRYNEQFF.

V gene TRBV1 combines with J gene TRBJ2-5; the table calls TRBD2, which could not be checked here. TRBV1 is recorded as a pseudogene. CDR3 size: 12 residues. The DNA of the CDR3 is TGCACCAGCAGCCAAGCTAGGGAGACCCAGTACTTC. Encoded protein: CTSSQARETQYF.

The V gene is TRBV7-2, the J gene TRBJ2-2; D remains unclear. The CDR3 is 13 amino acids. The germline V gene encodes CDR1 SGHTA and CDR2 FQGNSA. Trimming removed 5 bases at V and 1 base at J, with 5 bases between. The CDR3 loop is CASSQGNTGELFF. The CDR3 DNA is TGTGCCAGCAGCCAAGGGAACACCGGGGAGCTGTTTTTT.

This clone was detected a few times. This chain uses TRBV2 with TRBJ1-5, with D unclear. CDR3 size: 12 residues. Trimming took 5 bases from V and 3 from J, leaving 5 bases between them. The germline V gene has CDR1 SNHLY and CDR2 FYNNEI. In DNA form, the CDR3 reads TGTGCCAGCAGTATCCCCAATCAGCCCCAGCATTTT. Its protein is CASSIPNQPQHF.

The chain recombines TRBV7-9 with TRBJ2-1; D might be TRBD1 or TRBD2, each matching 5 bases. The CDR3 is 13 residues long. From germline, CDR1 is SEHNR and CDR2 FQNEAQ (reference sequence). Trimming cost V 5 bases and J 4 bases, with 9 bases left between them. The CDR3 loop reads CASSEGRYNEQFF. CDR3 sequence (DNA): TGTGCCAGCAGCGAGGGACGTTACAATGAGCAGTTCTTC. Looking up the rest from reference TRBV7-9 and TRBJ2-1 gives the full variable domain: DTGVSQNPRHKITKRGQNVTFRCDPISEHNRLYWYRQTLGQGPEFLTYFQNEAQLEKSRLLSDRFSAERPKGSFSTLEIQRTEQGDSAMYLCASSEGRYNEQFFGPGTRLTVL.

The CDR3 spells CASSDRGNQPQHF. In nucleotides, the CDR3 is TGTGCCAGCAGTGACAGGGGCAATCAGCCCCAGCATTTT. This chain connects TRBV3-1 (or the pseudogene TRBV3-2) to TRBJ1-5; TRBD1 agrees at 7 bases. Germline values: CDR1 LGHDT, CDR2 YNNKEL (reference sequence). Losses at the gene ends were 6 bases for V and 2 bases for J; bases not matched to a gene: 1. The CDR3 covers 13 residues.

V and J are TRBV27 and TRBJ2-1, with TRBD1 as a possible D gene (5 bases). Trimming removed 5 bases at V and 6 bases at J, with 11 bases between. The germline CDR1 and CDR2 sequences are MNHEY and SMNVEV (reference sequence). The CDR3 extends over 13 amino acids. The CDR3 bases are TGTGCCAGCAGTCCCTTCCAGGGCAATGAGCAGTTCTTC. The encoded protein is CASSPFQGNEQFF.

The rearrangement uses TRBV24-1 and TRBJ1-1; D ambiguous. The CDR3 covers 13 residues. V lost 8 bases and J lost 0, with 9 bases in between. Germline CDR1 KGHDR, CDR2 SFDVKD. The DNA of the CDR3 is TGTGCCACCACCCCATACATGAACACTGAAGCTTTCTTT. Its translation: CATTPYMNTEAFF.

The CDR3 is CASSYGSGGDTQYF. As DNA, the CDR3 is TGTGCCAGCAGTTACGGTTCTGGGGGGGATACGCAGTATTTT. V is TRBV6-6 and J is TRBJ2-3; D possibly corresponds to TRBD2 (6 bases). Germline CDR1 reads MNHNY; CDR2 reads SVGAGI (reference sequence). The ends were cut back, 2 bases at V and 6 bases at J, with 12 bases in the middle. This CDR3 is built from 14 residues.

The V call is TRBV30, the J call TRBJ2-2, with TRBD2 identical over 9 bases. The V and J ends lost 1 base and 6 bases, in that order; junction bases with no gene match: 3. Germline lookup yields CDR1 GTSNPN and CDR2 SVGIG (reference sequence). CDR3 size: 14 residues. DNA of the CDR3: TGTGCCTGGAGTGACGGCGGGGGGGCCGGGGAGCTGTTTTTT. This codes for CAWSDGGGAGELFF.

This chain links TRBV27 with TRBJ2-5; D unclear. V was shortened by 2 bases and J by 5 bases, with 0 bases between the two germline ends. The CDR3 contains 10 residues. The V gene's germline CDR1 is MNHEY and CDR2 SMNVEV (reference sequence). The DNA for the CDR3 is TGTGCCAGCAGTTTAGAGACCCAGTACTTC. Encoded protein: CASSLETQYF.

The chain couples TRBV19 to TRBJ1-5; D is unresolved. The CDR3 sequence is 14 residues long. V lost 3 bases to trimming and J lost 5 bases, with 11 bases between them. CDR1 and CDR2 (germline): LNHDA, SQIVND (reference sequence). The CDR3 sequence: CASSMIQSDQPQHF. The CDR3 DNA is TGTGCCAGTAGTATGATACAGAGTGATCAGCCCCAGCATTTT.

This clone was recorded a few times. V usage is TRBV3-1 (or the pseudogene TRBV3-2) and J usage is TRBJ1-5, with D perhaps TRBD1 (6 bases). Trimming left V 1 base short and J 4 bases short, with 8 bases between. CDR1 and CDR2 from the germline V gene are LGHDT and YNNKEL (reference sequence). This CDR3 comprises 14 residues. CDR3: CASSQVRGNQPQHF. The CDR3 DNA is TGTGCCAGCAGCCAAGTCAGGGGTAATCAGCCCCAGCATTTT.

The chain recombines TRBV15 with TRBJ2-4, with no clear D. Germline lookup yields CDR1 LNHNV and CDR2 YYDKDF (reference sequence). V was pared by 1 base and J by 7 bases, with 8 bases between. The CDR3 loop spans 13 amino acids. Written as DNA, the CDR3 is TGTGCCACCAGCAGAGGACCGGGTAACATTCAGTACTTC. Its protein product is CATSRGPGNIQYF.

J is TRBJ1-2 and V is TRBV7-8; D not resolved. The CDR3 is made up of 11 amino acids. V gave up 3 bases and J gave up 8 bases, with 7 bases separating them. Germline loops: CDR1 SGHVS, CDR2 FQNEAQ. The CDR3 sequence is CASSLGIGYTF. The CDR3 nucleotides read TGTGCCAGCAGCTTGGGGATCGGCTACACCTTC. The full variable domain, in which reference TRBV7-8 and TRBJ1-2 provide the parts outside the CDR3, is GAGVSQSPRYKVAKRGQDVALRCDPISGHVSLFWYQQALGQGPEFLTYFQNEAQLDKSGLPSDRFFAERPEGSVSTLKIQRTQQEDSAVYLCASSLGIGYTFGSGTRLTVV.

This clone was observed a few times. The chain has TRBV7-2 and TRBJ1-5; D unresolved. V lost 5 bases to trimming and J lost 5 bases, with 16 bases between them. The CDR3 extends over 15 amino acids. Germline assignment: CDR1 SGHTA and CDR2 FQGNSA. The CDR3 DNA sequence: TGTGCCAGCAGCCGTCAGGTCGGAGGGTATCAGCCCCAGCATTTT. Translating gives CASSRQVGGYQPQHF.

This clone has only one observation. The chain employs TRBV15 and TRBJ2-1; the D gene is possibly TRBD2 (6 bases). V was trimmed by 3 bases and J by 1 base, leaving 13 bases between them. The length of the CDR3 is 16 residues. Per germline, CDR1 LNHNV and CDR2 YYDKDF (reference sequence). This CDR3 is CATSSGAGGSYNEQFF. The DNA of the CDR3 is TGTGCCACCAGCAGTGGGGCCGGGGGATCCTACAATGAGCAGTTCTTC.

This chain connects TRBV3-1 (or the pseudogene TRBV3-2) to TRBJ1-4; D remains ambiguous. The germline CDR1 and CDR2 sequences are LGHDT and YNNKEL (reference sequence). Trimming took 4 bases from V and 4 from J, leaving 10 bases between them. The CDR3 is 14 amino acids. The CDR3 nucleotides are TGTGCCAGCAGCCCGCGGGCCGGTAATGAAAAACTGTTTTTT. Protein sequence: CASSPRAGNEKLFF.

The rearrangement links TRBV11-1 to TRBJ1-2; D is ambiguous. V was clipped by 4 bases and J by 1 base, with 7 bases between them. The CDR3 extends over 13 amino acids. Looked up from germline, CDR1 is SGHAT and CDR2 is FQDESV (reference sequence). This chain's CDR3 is CASSSDFNYGYTF. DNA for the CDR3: TGTGCCAGCAGCTCGGATTTTAACTATGGCTACACCTTC.

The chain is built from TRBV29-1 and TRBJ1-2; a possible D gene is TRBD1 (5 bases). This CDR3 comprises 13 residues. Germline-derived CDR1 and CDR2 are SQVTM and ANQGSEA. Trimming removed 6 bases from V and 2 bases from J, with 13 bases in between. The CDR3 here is CSVGSGDNYGYTF. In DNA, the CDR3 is TGCAGCGTCGGATCGGGGGACAACTATGGCTACACCTTC. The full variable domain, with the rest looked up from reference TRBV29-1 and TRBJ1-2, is SAVISQKPSRDICQRGTSLTIQCQVDSQVTMMFWYRQQPGQSLTLIATANQGSEATYESGFVIDKFPISRPNLTFSTLTVSNMSPEDSSIYLCSVGSGDNYGYTFGSGTRLTVV.

CDR3 sequence: CASSLKDTQYF. The CDR3 nucleotides are TGTGCCAGCAGTCTAAAGGATACGCAGTATTTT. The chain links TRBV28 to TRBJ2-3; D is uncertain. Germline CDR1 is MDHEN and CDR2 is SYDVKM. Trimming shortened V by 5 bases and J by 6 bases, and 6 bases separated the two germline ends. This CDR3 has 11 amino acids.

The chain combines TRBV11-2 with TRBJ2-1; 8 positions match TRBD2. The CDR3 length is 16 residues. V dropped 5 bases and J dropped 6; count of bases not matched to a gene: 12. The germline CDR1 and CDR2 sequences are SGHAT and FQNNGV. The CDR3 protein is CASSAQGGGLGNEQFF. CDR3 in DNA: TGTGCCAGCAGCGCCCAAGGCGGGGGGTTGGGCAATGAGCAGTTCTTC. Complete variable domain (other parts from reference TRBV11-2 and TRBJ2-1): EAGVAQSPRYKIIEKRQSVAFWCNPISGHATLYWYQQILGQGPKLLIQFQNNGVVDDSQLPKDRFSAERLKGVDSTLKIQPAKLEDSAVYLCASSAQGGGLGNEQFFGPGTRLTVL.

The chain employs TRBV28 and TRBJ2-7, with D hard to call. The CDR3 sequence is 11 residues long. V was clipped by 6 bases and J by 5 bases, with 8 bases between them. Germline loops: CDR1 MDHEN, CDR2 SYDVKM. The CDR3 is CASSLRDEQYF. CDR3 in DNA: TGTGCCAGCAGCCTCCGGGACGAGCAGTACTTC. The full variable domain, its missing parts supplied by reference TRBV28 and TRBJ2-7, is DVKVTQSSRYLVKRTGEKVFLECVQDMDHENMFWYRQDPGLGLRLIYFSYDVKMKEKGDIPEGYSVSREKKERFSLILESASTNQTSMYLCASSLRDEQYFGPGTRLTVT.

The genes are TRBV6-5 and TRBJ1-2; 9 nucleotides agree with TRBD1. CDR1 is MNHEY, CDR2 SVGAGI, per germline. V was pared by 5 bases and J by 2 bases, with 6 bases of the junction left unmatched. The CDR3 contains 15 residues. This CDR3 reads CASSTLTGGNYGYTF. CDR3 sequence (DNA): TGTGCCAGCAGTACGCTGACAGGGGGGAACTATGGCTACACCTTC.

DNA for the CDR3: TGTGCCAGCAGACCGGGACAGGAAAACATTCAGTACTTC. It codes for CASRPGQENIQYF. V usage is TRBV6-6 and J usage is TRBJ2-4, with 8 bases matching TRBD1. The germline gives CDR1 MNHNY, CDR2 SVGAGI (reference sequence). The CDR3 totals 13 residues. Losses at the gene ends were 6 bases for V and 5 bases for J; bases not matched to a gene: 3.

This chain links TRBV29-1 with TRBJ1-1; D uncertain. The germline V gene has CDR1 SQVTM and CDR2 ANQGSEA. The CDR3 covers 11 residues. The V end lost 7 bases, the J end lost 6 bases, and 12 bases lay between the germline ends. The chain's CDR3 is CSAGDAAEAFF. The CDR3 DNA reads TGCAGCGCCGGCGATGCGGCTGAAGCTTTCTTT.

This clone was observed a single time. This chain's CDR3 is CASSPSGANTEAFF. CDR3 in DNA: TGTGCCAGTAGCCCGTCGGGGGCGAACACTGAAGCTTTCTTT. The chain has TRBV19 and TRBJ1-1; tentative D call: TRBD1 (6 bases). CDR3 length: 14 residues. With 6 bases removed from V and 1 base from J, the gap between germline ends came to 12 bases. The germline CDR1 and CDR2 sequences are LNHDA and SQIVND (reference sequence). The complete variable domain, with remaining parts taken from reference TRBV19 and TRBJ1-1, reads DGGITQSPKYLFRKEGQNVTLSCEQNLNHDAMYWYRQDPGQGLRLIYYSQIVNDFQKGDIAEGYSVSREKKESFPLTVTSAQKNPTAFYLCASSPSGANTEAFFGQGTRLTVV.

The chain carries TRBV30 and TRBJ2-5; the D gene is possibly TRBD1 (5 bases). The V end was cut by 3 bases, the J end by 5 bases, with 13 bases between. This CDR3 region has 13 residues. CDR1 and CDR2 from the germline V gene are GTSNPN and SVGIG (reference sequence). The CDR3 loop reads CAWRLSGRETQYF. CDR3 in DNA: TGTGCCTGGAGGCTGTCAGGGCGGGAGACCCAGTACTTC.